The 6 T cell receptor beta chains reported below all come from one sample, sequenced in a study of OX40 agonist ivuxolimab in advanced cancers. Using immunoSEQ multiplex PCR, the repertoire was profiled, and TCRdb retains in-frame clones only, with some absent. Altogether 60,000 to 90,000 clones are present, around nine tenths being singletons, with the ten largest covering 0.35% to 0.45%. The sample consisted of CD4+ or CD8+ T cells sorted from blood, taken in a trial of the OX40 agonist ivuxolimab. These TCRs come from an adult with an advanced solid tumor such as melanoma, head and neck, liver or kidney cancer.

The chain recombines TRBV29-1 with TRBJ1-1; the D is unclear. CDR1 is SQVTM and CDR2 is ANQGSEA in the germline V gene. V was cut by 7 bases and J by 3 bases, with 12 bases left in between. This CDR3 spans 12 amino acids. The CDR3 is CSASTAYTEAFF. CDR3 coding DNA: TGCAGCGCCTCGACGGCGTACACTGAAGCTTTCTTT.

V is TRBV7-2 and J is TRBJ1-1, with unresolved D. V lost 5 bases and J lost 0, with 10 bases in between. From germline, CDR1 is SGHTA and CDR2 FQGNSA. The CDR3 is made up of 14 amino acids. The CDR3 bases are TGTGCCAGCAGCCCGCTGGAGTTGAACACTGAAGCTTTCTTT. Amino acid sequence: CASSPLELNTEAFF.

This chain links TRBV28 with TRBJ2-1; D possibly corresponds to TRBD1 (6 bases). There are 14 residues in the CDR3. CDR1 and CDR2 from the germline V gene are MDHEN and SYDVKM. V gave up 2 bases and J gave up 10 bases, with 15 bases separating them. This chain's CDR3 is CASSLGGPLGEQFF. The CDR3 region has the DNA TGTGCCAGCAGTTTAGGGGGCCCTCTTGGGGAGCAGTTCTTC.

The genes are TRBV27 and TRBJ2-7; TRBD2 matches at 8 bases. CDR1 and CDR2 from the germline V gene are MNHEY and SMNVEV (reference sequence). V lost 0 bases and J lost 4; bases outside the gene matches: 8. This CDR3 spans 16 amino acids. CDR3 loop: CASSLSMPSGRYEQYF. CDR3 DNA: TGTGCCAGCAGTTTATCTATGCCTAGCGGGCGGTACGAGCAGTACTTC.

The chain couples TRBV28 to TRBJ2-7; D unclear. Germline CDR1 MDHEN, CDR2 SYDVKM. V lost 8 bases, J lost 4 bases, and 21 bases lay in between. The CDR3 spans 15 residues. The CDR3 reads CASYLGPFRFYEQYF. In DNA, the CDR3 is TGTGCCAGCTACTTAGGCCCATTTAGATTTTACGAGCAGTACTTC.

The chain joins TRBV28 to TRBJ1-5; TRBD1 is a possible D gene (6 bases). Germline V lookup: CDR1 MDHEN, CDR2 SYDVKM. The CDR3 has 15 residues. Trimming removed 5 bases at V and 4 bases at J, with 15 bases between. CDR3 nucleotides: TGTGCCAGCAGTCCGGATCTTACAGGGAATCAGCCCCAGCATTTT. This codes for CASSPDLTGNQPQHF. Full variable domain (missing parts from reference TRBV28 and TRBJ1-5): DVKVTQSSRYLVKRTGEKVFLECVQDMDHENMFWYRQDPGLGLRLIYFSYDVKMKEKGDIPEGYSVSREKKERFSLILESASTNQTSMYLCASSPDLTGNQPQHFGDGTRLSIL.